The 9 T cell receptor beta chains below were found in one sample sequenced in a study of OX40 agonist ivuxolimab in advanced cancers. Measured with immunoSEQ multiplex PCR; TCRdb has only the in-frame clones, and not every one. Of tens of thousands of clones in the sample, about 86% were seen once. This specimen was CD4+ or CD8+ T cells sorted from blood, taken in a trial of the OX40 agonist ivuxolimab. All receptors derive from an adult with an advanced solid tumor such as melanoma, head and neck, liver or kidney cancer.

The chain links TRBV4-1 to TRBJ2-7; TRBD2 aligns across 8 bases. CDR1 is MGHRA, CDR2 YSYEKL, per germline. Trimming cost V 1 base and J 2 bases; bases outside gene matches: 4. The CDR3 loop spans 15 amino acids. CDR3 amino acids: CASSQVLADAYEQYF. The CDR3, as DNA: TGCGCCAGCAGCCAAGTACTAGCGGATGCCTACGAGCAGTACTTC.

V and J are TRBV9 and TRBJ2-2; D not resolved. The CDR3 is 14 residues long. The germline CDR1 and CDR2 sequences are SGDLS and YYNGEE. V gave up 0 bases and J gave up 0 bases, with 3 bases separating them. The chain's CDR3 is CASSVVANTGELFF. The CDR3 DNA sequence: TGTGCCAGCAGCGTAGTGGCGAACACCGGGGAGCTGTTTTTT.

V gene TRBV19 combines with J gene TRBJ2-3; 9 bases match TRBD2. Germline V gene data show CDR1 as LNHDA and CDR2 as SQIVND (reference sequence). The CDR3 is 15 residues long. Trimming took 3 bases from V and 3 from J; bases not matched to a gene: 4. The CDR3 loop reads CASSISGRKTDTQYF. CDR3 coding DNA: TGTGCCAGTAGTATCAGCGGGAGGAAGACAGATACGCAGTATTTT.

V is TRBV5-6 and J is TRBJ2-5, with unresolved D. This CDR3 is 14 amino acids long. Germline V CDR1 and CDR2: SGHDT, YYEEEE. The V end was cut by 4 bases, the J end by 3 bases, with 13 bases between. The CDR3 sequence is CASSAFHKEETQYF. CDR3 DNA: TGTGCCAGCAGCGCATTCCATAAGGAAGAGACCCAGTACTTC.

This clone was observed a handful of times. J is TRBJ2-3 and V is TRBV6-6; 7 positions match TRBD2. Germline assignment: CDR1 MNHNY and CDR2 SVGAGI (reference sequence). The CDR3 contains 14 residues. V was pared by 3 bases and J by 4 bases, with 4 bases of the junction left unmatched. The CDR3 region is CASSYAGVADTQYF. Written as DNA, the CDR3 is TGTGCCAGCAGTTATGCGGGAGTGGCAGATACGCAGTATTTT.

V usage is TRBV7-9 and J usage is TRBJ2-7, with unresolved D. Germline lookup yields CDR1 SEHNR and CDR2 FQNEAQ (reference sequence). The CDR3 consists of 13 residues. Trimming shortened V by 1 base and J by 0 bases, and 4 bases separated the two germline ends. Written as DNA, the CDR3 is TGTGCCAGCAGCTTAGTGTACTCCTACGAGCAGTACTTC. Amino acid sequence: CASSLVYSYEQYF.

This clone was seen a handful of times. The chain joins TRBV2 to TRBJ2-3; 7 bases agree with TRBD2. The CDR3 length is 17 residues. The junction had 10 bases not matched to a gene; V was cut back by 1 base and J by 3 bases. Per germline, CDR1 SNHLY and CDR2 FYNNEI. The CDR3 nucleotides are TGTGCCAGCAGTGAAGAGTCAGCGGGGTGGGGGACAGATACGCAGTATTTT. Amino acid sequence: CASSEESAGWGTDTQYF.

The chain uses TRBV10-3 and TRBJ1-2, with 10 positions matching TRBD1. Germline lookup yields CDR1 ENHRY and CDR2 SYGVKD. Unmatched junction bases numbered 0, after V lost 2 bases and J lost 6 bases. The CDR3 spans 13 residues. CDR3 nucleotides: TGTGCCATCAGTGAGGACAGGGGGCATGGCTACACCTTC. Translating gives CAISEDRGHGYTF.

This chain uses TRBV5-4 with TRBJ1-2; no reliable D call. The germline CDR1 and CDR2 sequences are SGHNT and YYREEE (reference sequence). V lost 1 base and J lost 8, with 15 bases in between. This CDR3 contains 14 residues. The CDR3 nucleotides read TGTGCCAGCAGCTTGTGGCCTCCTGCGAGAGGCTACACCTTC. This encodes CASSLWPPARGYTF. Using reference TRBV5-4 and TRBJ1-2 for the parts outside the CDR3, the full variable domain is ETGVTQSPTHLIKTRGQQVTLRCSSQSGHNTVSWYQQALGQGPQFIFQYYREEENGRGNFPPRFSGLQFPNYSSELNVNALELDDSALYLCASSLWPPARGYTFGSGTRLTVV.